These T cell receptor beta chains were read from a single sample in a study of OX40 agonist ivuxolimab in advanced cancers. TCRdb's copy holds only in-frame clones and misses some; the assay was immunoSEQ multiplex PCR. The sample consists of roughly 50,000 clones, around 87% of them appearing once. Source: CD4+ or CD8+ T cells sorted from blood, taken in a trial of the OX40 agonist ivuxolimab. The receptor set was obtained from an adult with an advanced solid tumor such as melanoma, head and neck, liver or kidney cancer. CDR3s include the opening cysteine and the closing phenylalanine or tryptophan. The D gene is left open where the match is weak. Size is stated for part of the rows, as once, few or many counts, or as a class when the clone is expanded.

j_call clone_size d_call v_call cdr3_nt cdr3_aa
TRBJ1-2 . TRBD1 TRBV9 TGTGCCAGCAGCGTAGGACAGGGTGGGTCCTATGGCTACACCTTC CASSVGQGGSYGYTF
TRBJ2-1 . . TRBV19 TGTGCCAGTAGTATCTTGAAGGACCACAATGAGCAGTTCTTC CASSILKDHNEQFF
TRBJ2-5 . TRBD2 TRBV19 TGTGCCAGTAGTATAGGGACTAGCGGGGGGGCGTCATCGGAGACCCAGTACTTC CASSIGTSGGASSETQYF
TRBJ1-6 . TRBD1 TRBV2 TGTGCCAGCAGGATACAGGGGTATAATTCACCCCTCCACTTT CASRIQGYNSPLHF
TRBJ1-1 few TRBD1 TRBV18 TGTGCCAGCTCAGCCGGGACAGGGGGCGCGGTCACTGAAGCTTTCTTT CASSAGTGGAVTEAFF
TRBJ2-7 . TRBD1 TRBV19 TGTGCCAGTGAGCGGGACAGGGGTGGCGAGCAGTACTTC CASERDRGGEQYF
TRBJ2-7 . TRBD1 TRBV7-8 TGTGCCAGCAGCTTTAGGACAGGAACCTACGAGCAGTACTTC CASSFRTGTYEQYF
TRBJ2-2 . TRBD1 TRBV5-1 TGCGCCAGCAGCCCGAGGACAGGGGGCGCGTCCGGGGAGCTGTTTTTT CASSPRTGGASGELFF
TRBJ2-1 . . TRBV7-6 TGTGCCAGCAGCTTAGCGGCGAGCGGCCTCTACAATGAGCAGTTCTTC CASSLAASGLYNEQFF
TRBJ2-7 once . TRBV30 TGTGCCTGGAGTGCCCCGCCGGGGAGCGACGAGCAGTACTTC CAWSAPPGSDEQYF
TRBJ2-7 once TRBD2 TRBV19 TGTGCCAGTAGTCTTGGGACTAGCGGGGCCTACGAGCAGTACTTC CASSLGTSGAYEQYF
TRBJ2-7 . TRBD1 TRBV6-1 TGTGCCAGCAGGGGACAGGGTGCAACCTACGAGCAGTACTTC CASRGQGATYEQYF
TRBJ2-1 . . TRBV19 TGTGCCAGTAATGTCGCAGGGGTGTTCGACTACAATGAGCAGTTCTTC CASNVAGVFDYNEQFF
TRBJ2-3 . TRBD2 TRBV6-5 TGTGCCAGCAGTTCGCGGGGGGACAACACAGATACGCAGTATTTT CASSSRGDNTDTQYF